This TCR beta chain was captured in a study of shared clonotypes between healthy human individuals. Overall study results and limits: Though the depth was large, rarefaction showed that sorted-subset sequencing was incomplete.

Details on this clone: What it binds is unknown.

Measured with immunoSEQ multiplex PCR; TCRdb has only the in-frame clones, and not every one. The table has 2.3 million or so clones, about 92% seen once; the top ten hold roughly 0.36%. The clonotype comes from a man aged 18 to 35 in good health. Some clones in this sample may be carry-over from other donors' samples. The sequenced sample consisted of naive CD4+ T cells from PBMCs. Noted subset: CD45RA+ positively selected.

The CDR3: CASSRYRADETQYF. The CDR3 nucleotides read TGTGCCAGTAGCAGATACAGGGCCGACGAGACCCAGTACTTC. The chain is built from TRBV19 and TRBJ2-5, with D tentatively TRBD1 (6 bases). The CDR3 runs 14 residues. The V and J ends lost 6 bases and 5 bases respectively, with 16 bases between them. Germline CDR1 LNHDA, CDR2 SQIVND (reference sequence).